This record covers a single T cell receptor beta chain. This entry belongs to a study of T cell changes during pregnancy in multiple sclerosis. V gave up 4 bases and J gave up 5 bases, with 9 bases separating them. Germline CDR1 MNHNS, CDR2 SASEGT. This CDR3 is built from 13 residues. Sequencing was performed with immunoSEQ multiplex PCR; in TCRdb, only in-frame clones are kept and a portion is missing. The profile shows some 40,000 clones, roughly 89% of them singletons. This chain connects TRBV6-1 to TRBJ1-5, with D unresolved. The input for sequencing was CD4+ T cells from peripheral blood mononuclear cells, taken in the second trimester of pregnancy. The sequence came from a female donor with multiple sclerosis, enrolled in a pregnancy study. The CDR3 here is CASSGSLDQPQHF. The CDR3 bases are TGTGCCAGCAGTGGCTCCCTAGATCAGCCCCAGCATTTT.